The 27 T cell receptor beta chains below come from one sample, sequenced in a study of blood T cell repertoires in COVID-19 (dated by TCRdb to between 2020 and 2021). The library was made by the immunoSEQ multiplex PCR assay. What TCRdb holds here is the immuneACCESS table cut down to in-frame rearrangements. Part of the clones is not present; checked against another copy, under half of the missing clones reflect an unresolved V gene, and the others are unexplained. This sample lists 150,000 to 170,000 clones; roughly 71% were detected once. Of the sample, 3.7% is held by the ten largest clones. Sequenced: peripheral blood. The receptors stem from a woman of 80 years or more with acute or convalescent COVID-19.

This clone was picked up one time. The J gene is TRBJ2-7, the V gene TRBV29-1; 12 nucleotides agree with TRBD2. The CDR3 has 15 amino acids. After removal of 6 bases from V and 6 bases from J, the junction contained 12 bases not matched to a gene. CDR1 and CDR2 (germline): SQVTM, ANQGSEA. CDR3 region: CSVRGLAGALGEQYF. The CDR3 DNA sequence: TGCAGCGTGCGGGGACTAGCGGGCGCGTTGGGCGAGCAGTACTTC.

The rearrangement joins TRBV7-8 to TRBJ1-5, with D unclear. Germline lookup yields CDR1 SGHVS and CDR2 FQNEAQ. The CDR3 contains 13 residues. Trimming cost V 7 bases and J 6 bases, with 13 bases left between them. CDR3 bases: TGTGCCAGCACCCTTGGTACTTTTCAGCCCCAGCATTTT. Protein: CASTLGTFQPQHF.

This chain links TRBV30 with TRBJ2-1; the match to TRBD2 covers 8 bases. Germline CDR1 GTSNPN, CDR2 SVGIG (reference sequence). V was pared by 3 bases and J by 6 bases, with 10 bases of the junction left unmatched. The CDR3 covers 15 residues. This CDR3 reads CAWRPGTSMGNEQFF. CDR3 DNA sequence: TGTGCCTGGAGACCCGGGACTAGTATGGGCAATGAGCAGTTCTTC.

The CDR3 DNA is TGTGCCAGTACGGGGGGGCTTACAACTAATGAAAAACTGTTTTTT. This codes for CASTGGLTTNEKLFF. This sequence joins TRBV19 and TRBJ1-4, with D perhaps TRBD1 (6 bases). V dropped 7 bases and J dropped 0 bases, with 12 bases sitting between them. This CDR3 is 15 amino acids long. Germline CDR1 reads LNHDA; CDR2 reads SQIVND (reference sequence).

The chain is built from TRBV4-2 and TRBJ2-7; D possibly corresponds to TRBD1 (6 bases). The CDR3 spans 11 residues. CDR1 is LGHNA and CDR2 is YNFKEQ in the germline V gene. V lost 8 bases and J 4 bases, leaving 9 bases between the germline ends. The CDR3 reads CASQDRYEQYF. As DNA, the CDR3 is TGTGCCAGCCAGGACAGATACGAGCAGTACTTC.

This clone was counted a few times. The rearrangement links TRBV6-6 to TRBJ1-4, with 7 bases that match TRBD1. This CDR3 has 17 amino acids. In germline, CDR1 is MNHNY, CDR2 SVGAGI (reference sequence). V shed 5 bases, J shed 0 bases, and the junction held 9 bases outside the gene matches. CDR3 sequence (DNA): TGTGCCAGCAGTCGACAGGGAGGCCTTGCAACTAATGAAAAACTGTTTTTT. Residues: CASSRQGGLATNEKLFF.

The chain carries TRBV2 and TRBJ1-6, with unresolved D. The CDR3 contains 11 residues. Trimming took off 3 bases at V and 10 bases at J, with 4 bases between the two ends. Germline-derived CDR1 and CDR2 are SNHLY and FYNNEI. CDR3 sequence: CASSDGSPLHF. CDR3 nucleotide sequence: TGTGCCAGCAGTGACGGGTCACCCCTCCACTTT.

This chain joins TRBV5-4 and TRBJ1-2; 12 nucleotides match TRBD1. CDR1 is SGHNT, CDR2 YYREEE, per germline (reference sequence). V shed 4 bases and J 6 bases; nucleotides not matched to a gene: 10. This CDR3 spans 16 amino acids. The CDR3 spells CASSRGGQGARDGYTF. CDR3 coding DNA: TGTGCCAGCAGCCGAGGGGGACAGGGGGCGCGAGATGGCTACACCTTC.

This chain joins TRBV6-5 and TRBJ1-1, with D possibly matching TRBD1 (6 bases). Germline V gives CDR1 MNHEY, CDR2 SVGAGI. Trimming cost V 10 bases and J 1 base, with 13 bases left between them. The CDR3 consists of 13 residues. Here the CDR3 reads CATHRDPNTEAFF. In DNA form, the CDR3 reads TGTGCCACACACAGGGACCCGAACACTGAAGCTTTCTTT.

The CDR3 loop is CASSGLGNTEAFF. The CDR3 region has the DNA TGTGCCAGCAGCGGGCTCGGGAACACTGAAGCTTTCTTT. The chain couples TRBV5-6 to TRBJ1-1; D is unclear. This CDR3 has 13 amino acids. Trimming pared 4 bases from V and 1 base from J, leaving 8 bases between. From germline, CDR1 is SGHDT and CDR2 YYEEEE.

V and J are TRBV10-3 and TRBJ2-1, with 7 nucleotides matching TRBD1. V was clipped by 4 bases and J by 7 bases; unmatched bases: 10. This CDR3 is built from 15 residues. Germline CDR1 and CDR2: ENHRY and SYGVKD. The CDR3 is CAISAWQGDGNEQFF. In DNA, the CDR3 is TGTGCCATCAGTGCCTGGCAGGGGGACGGGAATGAGCAGTTCTTC.

This chain uses TRBV19 with TRBJ1-6; 8 positions match TRBD1. V was pared by 7 bases and J by 7 bases, with 9 bases of the junction left unmatched. This CDR3 has 15 amino acids. Germline V gives CDR1 LNHDA, CDR2 SQIVND (reference sequence). The CDR3 protein is CASNHGQGRNSPLHF. Written as DNA, the CDR3 is TGTGCCAGTAATCACGGACAGGGCCGAAATTCACCCCTCCACTTT.

This chain joins TRBV5-1 and TRBJ1-4, with a tentative D call TRBD1 (5 bases). The V end was cut by 4 bases, the J end by 7 bases, with 11 bases between. Germline V gives CDR1 SGHRS, CDR2 YFSETQ. CDR3 length equals 13 residues. The CDR3 DNA reads TGCGCCAGCAGCATGCGGGGGGGTGAAAAACTGTTTTTT. It codes for CASSMRGGEKLFF.

Here the CDR3 reads CASSQPSGGITDNSPLHF. Written as DNA, the CDR3 is TGTGCCAGCAGCCAACCCTCGGGGGGCATAACAGATAATTCACCCCTCCACTTT. The V call is TRBV4-2, the J call TRBJ1-6, with D tentatively TRBD1 (6 bases). This CDR3 contains 18 residues. Trimming cost V 2 bases and J 5 bases, with 19 bases left between them. Germline CDR1 reads LGHNA; CDR2 reads YNFKEQ.

This chain links TRBV19 with TRBJ1-5; the D gene is possibly TRBD1 (5 bases). Trimming shortened V by 2 bases and J by 6 bases, and 14 bases separated the two germline ends. CDR1 and CDR2 (germline): LNHDA, SQIVND (reference sequence). CDR3 length: 15 amino acids. The DNA of the CDR3 is TGTGCCAGTAGTATAAGCAGGGAGGTAGCTCAGCCCCAGCATTTT. It specifies CASSISREVAQPQHF. The full variable domain, its missing parts supplied by reference TRBV19 and TRBJ1-5, is DGGITQSPKYLFRKEGQNVTLSCEQNLNHDAMYWYRQDPGQGLRLIYYSQIVNDFQKGDIAEGYSVSREKKESFPLTVTSAQKNPTAFYLCASSISREVAQPQHFGDGTRLSIL.

CDR3 in amino acids: CASSPPGDSYEQYF. In DNA form, the CDR3 reads TGTGCCAGCAGCCCGCCGGGGGATTCCTACGAGCAGTACTTC. J is TRBJ2-7 and V is TRBV5-4; D may be TRBD2 (6 bases). From germline, CDR1 is SGHNT and CDR2 YYREEE (reference sequence). The CDR3 is 14 amino acids. Trimming cost V 4 bases and J 1 base, with 12 bases left between them.

This sequence joins TRBV5-1 and TRBJ2-6, with D unresolved. This CDR3 spans 17 amino acids. The V gene's germline CDR1 is SGHRS and CDR2 YFSETQ. Between the trimmed V and J ends, which lost 1 base and 1 base, there was a span of 12 bases. Written as DNA, the CDR3 is TGCGCCAGCAGCTTGACAGAAACTCTTTCTGGGGCCAACGTCCTGACTTTC. It translates to CASSLTETLSGANVLTF.

The table lists this clone with a few counts. The chain combines TRBV5-1 with TRBJ1-2; TRBD1 is a possible D gene (5 bases). Germline V lookup: CDR1 SGHRS, CDR2 YFSETQ. CDR3 length equals 15 residues. The germline V and J ends were trimmed by 7 bases and 4 bases, with 20 bases remaining between them. Here the CDR3 DNA reads TGCGCCAGCGGGCAAATTGGTGGGGGGAGCTATGGCTACACCTTC. This encodes CASGQIGGGSYGYTF.

The chain links TRBV4-2 to TRBJ2-3; D is possibly TRBD2 (7 bases). The CDR3 runs 17 residues. V lost 0 bases, J lost 4 bases, and 17 bases lay in between. The germline V gene has CDR1 LGHNA and CDR2 YNFKEQ. CDR3: CASSQDWVRGAPDTQYF. DNA of the CDR3: TGTGCCAGCAGCCAAGATTGGGTTCGGGGGGCCCCAGATACGCAGTATTTT.

The chain combines TRBV6-5 with TRBJ1-1; 8 nucleotides line up with TRBD1. V lost 5 bases, J lost 4 bases, and 6 bases stayed unmatched. Germline CDR1 reads MNHEY; CDR2 reads SVGAGI. This CDR3 is 14 amino acids long. Written as DNA, the CDR3 is TGTGCCAGCAGTCAGGGGGCGCGGTTCACTGAAGCTTTCTTT. It codes for CASSQGARFTEAFF.

This chain links TRBV19 with TRBJ1-2; D possibly corresponds to TRBD1 (6 bases). The CDR3 sequence is 17 residues long. CDR1 LNHDA and CDR2 SQIVND come from the germline V gene (reference sequence). Trimming removed 6 bases from V and 4 bases from J, with 24 bases in between. The CDR3 here is CASRGMNPTTGFYGYTF. CDR3 nucleotide sequence: TGTGCCAGTAGGGGGATGAACCCCACAACAGGGTTCTATGGCTACACCTTC.

The chain recombines TRBV6-2 or TRBV6-3 with TRBJ1-5; 7 bases are a match to TRBD1. V lost 6 bases, J lost 3 bases, and 8 bases stayed unmatched. The CDR3 covers 15 residues. The germline V gene has CDR1 MNHEY and CDR2 SVGEGT. CDR3 sequence reads: CASSHGQVYNQPQHF. The CDR3 nucleotides are TGTGCCAGCAGCCATGGACAGGTATACAATCAGCCCCAGCATTTT.

This chain uses TRBV5-1 with TRBJ2-7; 7 nucleotides line up with TRBD1. V lost 0 bases, J lost 5 bases, and 14 bases stayed unmatched. Germline CDR1 is SGHRS and CDR2 is YFSETQ. CDR3 size: 17 residues. The CDR3 reads CASSLAYSPTGINEQYF. The CDR3 DNA follows: TGCGCCAGCAGCTTGGCCTATTCCCCGACAGGGATCAACGAGCAGTACTTC. Full variable domain (rest looked up from reference TRBV5-1 and TRBJ2-7): KAGVTQTPRYLIKTRGQQVTLSCSPISGHRSVSWYQQTPGQGLQFLFEYFSETQRNKGNFPGRFSGRQFSNSRSEMNVSTLELGDSALYLCASSLAYSPTGINEQYFGPGTRLTVT.

This chain uses TRBV7-2 with TRBJ1-1; 8 nucleotides line up with TRBD1. Unmatched junction bases numbered 5, after V lost 6 bases and J lost 8 bases. CDR1 is SGHTA, CDR2 FQGNSA, per germline. The length of the CDR3 is 12 residues. For the CDR3, the DNA is TGTGCCAGCAGGATACAGGGGGAGGAAGCTTTCTTT. Translated, it gives CASRIQGEEAFF.

V gene TRBV5-1 combines with J gene TRBJ2-1; 11 bases line up with TRBD2. The CDR3 length is 14 residues. Trimming cost V 4 bases and J 7 bases; bases outside gene matches: 4. CDR1 SGHRS and CDR2 YFSETQ come from the germline V gene. The CDR3 bases are TGCGCCAGCAGCGGACGGACTAGCGGGAATGAGCAGTTCTTC. Amino acid sequence: CASSGRTSGNEQFF.

This chain connects TRBV7-6 to TRBJ1-1, with D unresolved. Trimming took 5 bases from V and 1 from J, leaving 11 bases between them. The CDR3 runs to 14 residues. Germline V CDR1 and CDR2: SGHVS, FNYEAQ. CDR3 nucleotide sequence: TGTGCCAGCAGCCGACTAAAAGGGAACACTGAAGCTTTCTTT. Its protein is CASSRLKGNTEAFF.

CDR3 bases: TGTGCCAGCAGCTCTACACTAGACTCCTACAATGAGCAGTTCTTC. Translating it yields CASSSTLDSYNEQFF. The V and J genes are TRBV3-1 (or the pseudogene TRBV3-2) and TRBJ2-1; maybe TRBD2 (5 bases). The germline V and J ends were trimmed by 5 bases and 0 bases, with 11 bases remaining between them. The CDR3 length is 15 residues. CDR1 is LGHDT, CDR2 YNNKEL, per germline (reference sequence).